Shown below are 9 T cell receptor beta chains from a single sample sequenced in a study of response to subunit inactivated influenza vaccine. TCRdb processed the RT-PCR reads anew with MiXCR; each CDR3 protein has one entry. The sample lists a few hundred thousand distinct CDR3 sequences; around a fifth were seen once. This sample comprised PBMCs from blood, obtained about 20 months after vaccination. The receptors here all came from a man between 50 and 75 years old who received an inactivated influenza vaccine.

Many counts were recorded for this clonotype. V usage is TRBV5-4 and J usage is TRBJ2-1; 8 bases line up with TRBD2. Unmatched junction bases numbered 4, after V lost 5 bases and J lost 9 bases. CDR1 and CDR2 (germline): SGHNT, YYREEE (reference sequence). There are 12 residues in the CDR3. This CDR3 is CASRSGGSEQFF. For the CDR3, the DNA is TGTGCCAGCAGGAGCGGGGGCAGTGAGCAGTTCTTC.

This clonotype was detected many times. The chain's CDR3 is CASSLDGWTIANYGYTF. For the CDR3, the DNA is TGTGCCAGCAGTTTGGACGGGTGGACAATAGCTAACTATGGCTACACCTTC. The V gene is TRBV27, the J gene TRBJ1-2; weak D call: TRBD1 (5 bases). The CDR3 extends over 17 amino acids. V lost 3 bases and J lost 0, with 17 bases in between. The germline gives CDR1 MNHEY, CDR2 SMNVEV (reference sequence).

The rearrangement joins TRBV12-3 or TRBV12-4 to TRBJ1-6; a weak D match, TRBD1 (6 bases). The CDR3 extends over 13 amino acids. Trimming removed 6 bases from V and 9 bases from J, with 12 bases in between. The CDR3 DNA sequence: TGTGCCAGCAGCCTATCCAGGGGTTCACCCCTCCACTTT. This sequence encodes CASSLSRGSPLHF.

In this sample, this clonotype turned up a few times. The rearrangement joins TRBV28 to TRBJ2-7; possibly TRBD1 for D (5 bases). The CDR3 length is 13 residues. Germline CDR1 is MDHEN and CDR2 is SYDVKM. V was pared by 7 bases and J by 13 bases, with 23 bases between. As DNA, the CDR3 is TGTGCCAGCAACGACAGAACCACCTCTAGAGAATACTTC. This gives the protein CASNDRTTSREYF.

This clonotype has a handful of counts. J is TRBJ1-1 and V is TRBV28; D gene ambiguous. Trimming took off 2 bases at V and 2 bases at J, with 12 bases between the two ends. CDR3 size: 15 residues. Germline loops: CDR1 MDHEN, CDR2 SYDVKM. The CDR3 DNA sequence: TGTGCCAGCAGTTTAGGAGGGCTTGGTAACACTGAAGCTTTCTTT. Translated, it gives CASSLGGLGNTEAFF.

The table lists this clonotype with many counts. The V and J genes are TRBV28 and TRBJ1-1; no clear D gene. Trimming took 2 bases from V and 0 from J, leaving 7 bases between them. There are 14 residues in the CDR3. Germline V gene sequence: CDR1 MDHEN, CDR2 SYDVKM. The CDR3 coding sequence is TGTGCCAGCAGTTTACTGCAGATGAACACTGAAGCTTTCTTT. It encodes CASSLLQMNTEAFF.

This clonotype was found a few times. The chain carries TRBV7-3 and TRBJ1-3; 8 positions match TRBD1. There are 14 residues in the CDR3. The germline V gene encodes CDR1 SGHTA and CDR2 FQGTGA. The V segment lost 2 bases and the J segment 4 bases; nucleotides outside the gene matches: 1. CDR3: CASSLGDRGNTIYF. Here the CDR3 DNA reads TGTGCCAGCAGCTTAGGGGACAGGGGAAACACCATATATTTT.

There are a few counts of this clonotype. The chain has TRBV11-2 and TRBJ1-6, with D unresolved. V was shortened by 2 bases and J by 9 bases, with 11 bases between the two germline ends. CDR1 SGHAT and CDR2 FQNNGV come from the germline V gene. The CDR3 consists of 14 residues. DNA for the CDR3: TGTGCCAGCAGCTTAAACGCCGCTCTTTCACCCCTCCACTTT. Its protein product is CASSLNAALSPLHF. Together with reference TRBV11-2 and TRBJ1-6, the CDR3 gives the full variable domain: EAGVAQSPRYKIIEKRQSVAFWCNPISGHATLYWYQQILGQGPKLLIQFQNNGVVDDSQLPKDRFSAERLKGVDSTLKIQPAKLEDSAVYLCASSLNAALSPLHFGNGTRLTVT.

J is TRBJ2-3 and V is TRBV20-1, with 7 bases aligning to TRBD1. After removal of 5 bases from V and 3 bases from J, the junction contained 2 bases not matched to a gene. Looked up from germline, CDR1 is DFQATT and CDR2 is SNEGSKA (reference sequence). The CDR3 has 12 residues. The CDR3 sequence: CSAGGQTDTQYF. In nucleotides, the CDR3 is TGCAGTGCTGGGGGACAGACAGATACGCAGTATTTT.